The present TCR beta chain was sequenced within a study of cytomegalovirus exposure and HLA in healthy donors. In the study overall: Prior work identified 100 million to 130 million unique TCR beta sequences in some 200 million T cells. Regarding the study as a whole: What TCR beta sequences reportedly achieved was accurate prediction of HLA-A and HLA-B alleles in most subjects. Reportedly, diagnosis of cytomegalovirus status by the classifier showed high specificity and sensitivity.

V lost 0 bases to trimming and J lost 1 base, with 6 bases between them. The CDR3 contains 14 residues. The germline CDR1 and CDR2 sequences are SGHNT and YYREEE (reference sequence). In the case of this clone: Its antigen is unidentified.

Researchers ran the PCR with 60 Vbeta and 13 Jbeta primers. Repertoires were generated with immunoSEQ multiplex PCR, while TCRdb's copy carries only in-frame clones and drops some. Of 110,000 to 150,000 clones listed, roughly three quarters are singletons. This sequence joins TRBV5-4 and TRBJ2-3; maybe TRBD2 (6 bases). Sequences were obtained from PBMCs. This TCR was sampled from a woman between 45 and 65 years old in good health and CMV-seronegative. The CDR3 loop is CASSLGRGTDTQYF. In nucleotides, the CDR3 is TGTGCCAGCAGCTTGGGGAGGGGCACAGATACGCAGTATTTT.